The rows below give T cell receptor beta chains drawn from one sample of a study of blood T cell repertoires in COVID-19. TCRdb keeps only in-frame clones here, not all; method: immunoSEQ multiplex PCR. The sample has about 100,000 clones, 70% to 80% seen once. Sequencing used peripheral blood. The receptors here all came from a woman of 80 years or more with active or convalescent COVID-19. The CDR3 runs from the conserved cysteine through the conserved F or W. The order of the fields is D gene, J gene, clone size, V gene, CDR3 protein, CDR3 DNA. The D gene is left open where the match is weak. Some rows have no size entry. The others give once, few or many, or a class for an expanded clone.

. | TRBJ2-7 | . | TRBV20-1 | CSATERTGRAEQYF | TGCAGTGCTACTGAGAGGACAGGGAGGGCCGAGCAGTACTTC
TRBD1 | TRBJ2-3 | few | TRBV11-2 | CASSLSGQASQYF | TGTGCCAGCAGCTTATCCGGACAGGCCTCCCAGTATTTT
TRBD2 | TRBJ2-1 | . | TRBV2 | CASLLEAGKGSEQFF | TGTGCCAGCCTTCTCGAAGCGGGAAAGGGTAGTGAGCAGTTCTTC
TRBD1 | TRBJ1-5 | . | TRBV29-1 | CSVQQGVDQPQHF | TGCAGCGTTCAACAGGGGGTGGATCAGCCCCAGCATTTT
TRBD2 | TRBJ2-5 | . | TRBV6-1 | CASSESVAGRVAGETQYF | TGTGCCAGCAGTGAAAGCGTGGCAGGGAGGGTTGCCGGGGAGACCCAGTACTTC
TRBD1 | TRBJ2-1 | . | TRBV24-1 | CATSDYTGTGENNEQFF | TGTGCCACCAGTGACTACACCGGGACAGGGGAGAACAATGAGCAGTTCTTC
TRBD1 | TRBJ2-3 | . | TRBV27 | CASTRDRRTDTQYF | TGTGCCAGCACACGGGACAGACGCACAGATACGCAGTATTTT
. | TRBJ2-7 | . | TRBV7-4 | CASSLELPYEQYF | TGTGCCAGCAGCTTAGAGCTCCCCTACGAGCAGTACTTC
TRBD1 | TRBJ2-7 | . | TRBV19 | CASRKVGGADEQYF | TGTGCCAGTAGGAAGGTAGGGGGCGCGGACGAGCAGTACTTC
. | TRBJ1-6 | many | TRBV28 | CASSLRNSPLHF | TGTGCCAGCAGTTTACGTAATTCACCCCTCCACTTT
. | TRBJ1-1 | . | TRBV30 | CAWSQGNTEAFF | TGTGCCTGGAGCCAGGGAAACACTGAAGCTTTCTTT
. | TRBJ2-3 | . | TRBV6-6 | CASSYSSGRDTQYF | TGTGCCAGCAGTTACTCGAGTGGGAGGGATACGCAGTATTTT
. | TRBJ2-2 | once | TRBV5-1 | CASSFGGWRGPNTGELFF | TGCGCCAGCAGCTTCGGGGGTTGGCGGGGCCCGAACACCGGGGAGCTGTTTTTT
. | TRBJ1-6 | . | TRBV5-1 | CASSDSPNSPLHF | TGCGCCAGCAGCGACAGTCCCAATTCACCCCTCCACTTT
. | TRBJ1-3 | . | TRBV5-1 | CASRPTGTGNTIYF | TGCGCCAGCAGGCCGACAGGAACTGGAAACACCATATATTTT
. | TRBJ2-7 | . | TRBV24-1 | CATKIWHVPYEQYF | TGTGCCACCAAGATTTGGCATGTCCCCTACGAGCAGTACTTC
TRBD2 | TRBJ2-7 | . | TRBV7-2 | CASSLASSLGLAQTRAGEQYF | TGTGCCAGCAGCTTAGCCTCGTCGTTGGGACTAGCGCAGACACGTGCGGGAGAGCAGTACTTC
TRBD2 | TRBJ2-7 | . | TRBV11-2 | CASSLSGSTYEQYF | TGTGCCAGCAGCTTGAGCGGGAGTACCTACGAGCAGTACTTC
. | TRBJ2-7 | . | TRBV20-1 | CSASQIPYEQYF | TGCAGTGCTAGTCAGATTCCCTACGAGCAGTACTTC
TRBD1 | TRBJ1-1 | . | TRBV11-2 | CASGQGIGWVNTEAFF | TGTGCCAGTGGACAGGGGATTGGGTGGGTGAACACTGAAGCTTTCTTT
TRBD2 | TRBJ2-1 | . | TRBV20-1 | CSASTSGRVGEQFF | TGCAGTGCTAGTACTAGCGGGAGGGTGGGTGAGCAGTTCTTC
. | TRBJ2-3 | once | TRBV18 | CASSPELLHTDTQYF | TGTGCCAGCTCACCAGAGTTACTACACACAGATACGCAGTATTTT
. | TRBJ2-2 | . | TRBV2 | CASRGGPLTGELFF | TGTGCCAGCAGAGGGGGACCGCTAACCGGGGAGCTGTTTTTT
. | TRBJ2-5 | . | TRBV21-1 | CASSKGGRETQYF | TGTGCCAGCAGCAAAGGCGGCCGGGAGACCCAGTACTTC
TRBD2 | TRBJ2-7 | . | TRBV5-1 | CASSGTSGRTYEQYF | TGTGCCAGCAGCGGGACTAGCGGGAGGACCTACGAGCAGTACTTC
. | TRBJ1-6 | few | TRBV28 | CASRPSGVGLNNSPLHF | TGTGCCAGCAGACCCTCAGGGGTAGGGCTTAATAATTCACCCCTCCACTTT
TRBD1 | TRBJ2-4 | . | TRBV4-1 | CASSHLGTGFDIQYF | TGCGCCAGCAGCCATTTAGGGACAGGGTTTGACATTCAGTACTTC
TRBD2 | TRBJ2-3 | . | TRBV5-4 | CASSRTGTSGRASQYF | TGTGCCAGCAGCAGAACCGGGACTAGCGGGAGGGCCTCGCAGTATTTT
. | TRBJ1-1 | . | TRBV7-2 | CASSLNPAGFTEAFF | TGTGCCAGCAGCTTAAACCCCGCAGGGTTCACTGAAGCTTTCTTT
TRBD2 | TRBJ2-5 | . | TRBV18 | CASSPPQLATLDQETQYF | TGTGCCAGCTCACCGCCCCAACTAGCGACCCTAGATCAAGAGACCCAGTACTTC
TRBD2 | TRBJ2-2 | . | TRBV7-6 | CASSLAGGPSDGELFF | TGTGCCAGCAGTCTAGCGGGAGGGCCATCGGACGGGGAGCTGTTTTTT
. | TRBJ2-2 | few | TRBV2 | CASSERRTNTGELFF | TGTGCCAGCAGTGAACGTCGGACAAACACCGGGGAGCTGTTTTTT
. | TRBJ1-1 | many | TRBV6-5 | CASSYTGRGGTEAFF | TGTGCCAGCAGTTACACAGGGAGGGGCGGGACTGAAGCTTTCTTT
. | TRBJ1-6 | . | TRBV3-1/TRBV3-2 | CASSLGPGRNSPLHF | TGTGCCAGCAGCTTGGGGCCAGGGCGTAATTCACCCCTCCACTTT
TRBD2 | TRBJ2-3 | . | TRBV7-6 | CASSLGVGGRGGTDTQYF | TGTGCCAGCAGCTTAGGGGTGGGCGGGAGAGGAGGCACAGATACGCAGTATTTT
. | TRBJ1-2 | . | TRBV10-3 | CAITRGLNYGYTF | TGTGCCATCACCCGGGGACTAAACTATGGCTACACCTTC
. | TRBJ2-1 | . | TRBV5-1 | CASSLGGLSYNEQFF | TGCGCCAGCAGCCTAGGAGGGCTCTCCTACAATGAGCAGTTCTTC
. | TRBJ2-1 | . | TRBV18 | CASSPSGSGRYNEQFF | TGTGCCAGCTCACCAAGTGGGAGCGGAAGGTACAATGAGCAGTTCTTC
TRBD2 | TRBJ2-1 | . | TRBV5-1 | CASSFYSGRGGAYNEQFF | TGCGCCAGCAGCTTTTATAGCGGGAGAGGGGGCGCCTACAATGAGCAGTTCTTC
TRBD1 | TRBJ1-5 | . | TRBV24-1 | CATSNRGDQPQHF | TGTGCCACCAGCAACAGGGGAGATCAGCCCCAGCATTTT
. | TRBJ1-1 | . | TRBV19 | CASSARLGTEAFF | TGTGCCAGTAGTGCGAGGCTGGGTACTGAAGCTTTCTTT
TRBD1 | TRBJ1-5 | . | TRBV27 | CASSLRGRGGTSNQPQHF | TGTGCCAGCAGTCTCAGGGGGCGGGGGGGTACTAGCAATCAGCCCCAGCATTTT
. | TRBJ2-1 | few | TRBV10-3 | CAISESRGQTYNEQFF | TGTGCCATCAGTGAGTCGAGAGGACAGACCTACAATGAGCAGTTCTTC
TRBD2 | TRBJ2-1 | . | TRBV5-6 | CASSAGTRLYDEQFF | TGTGCCAGCAGCGCCGGGACTAGACTTTACGATGAGCAGTTCTTC
. | TRBJ2-7 | once | TRBV2 | CASTGDSYEQYF | TGTGCCAGCACAGGGGATTCGTACGAGCAGTACTTC
TRBD2 | TRBJ2-3 | few | TRBV13 | CASSIRAGVGRVDTQYF | TGTGCCAGCAGCATCAGAGCGGGAGTGGGTCGGGTGGATACGCAGTATTTT
TRBD2 | TRBJ2-5 | . | TRBV9 | CASSVESGRAGETQYF | TGTGCCAGCAGCGTAGAGAGCGGGAGGGCCGGGGAGACCCAGTACTTC
TRBD1 | TRBJ1-2 | . | TRBV7-3 | CASSPTGASYGYTF | TGTGCCAGCAGCCCGACAGGGGCGAGCTATGGCTACACCTTC
. | TRBJ1-2 | . | TRBV7-2 | CASSLRGGAGYTF | TGTGCCAGCAGCTTGAGAGGGGGAGCTGGCTACACCTTC
TRBD2 | TRBJ2-5 | once | TRBV6-5 | CASTKAGAYGETQYF | TGTGCCAGCACCAAAGCGGGAGCCTATGGTGAGACCCAGTACTTC
. | TRBJ2-1 | . | TRBV19 | CASSIELHYNEQFF | TGTGCCAGTAGTATCGAACTGCACTACAATGAGCAGTTCTTC
TRBD1 | TRBJ1-1 | . | TRBV28 | CASSPGYRGFAFF | TGTGCCAGCAGTCCGGGCTACAGGGGATTCGCTTTCTTT